This T cell receptor beta chain was recovered during a study of blood T cell repertoires in COVID-19. Study at large: COVID-19 samples, acute and convalescent, were from the United States, Italy and Spain. T cells, B-cell-depleted T cells, or PBMCs provided the cDNA or gDNA that served as material.

In the study's own analysis: Using reference gene primer amplification, nucleated cell counts were estimated. Libraries were prepared by immunoSEQ multiplex PCR; TCRdb keeps only in-frame clonotypes and omits some of them. V and J calls and clone size are those listed in that table; D and trimming were worked out from the DNA. The sample yields some 200,000 clones, 94% seen once. The CDR3 extends over 11 amino acids. V lost 4 bases, J lost 7 bases, and 8 bases lay in between. The germline V gene has CDR1 SGHDT and CDR2 YYEEEE. The rearrangement joins TRBV5-6 to TRBJ1-1, with D perhaps matching TRBD1 (5 bases). Sequenced material: peripheral blood. The origin of this receptor is a man aged 30 to 45 with COVID-19, enrolled during active disease. The CDR3 sequence: CASSLQVEAFF. CDR3 nucleotide sequence: TGTGCCAGCAGCCTACAGGTTGAAGCTTTCTTT.